A single sample gave rise to the 11 T cell receptor beta chains below, sequenced in a study of blood T cell repertoires in COVID-19. Sequencing was performed with immunoSEQ multiplex PCR; in TCRdb, only in-frame clones are kept and a portion is missing. Among a few hundred thousand clones listed, around 83% were seen once. Source material: PBMCs or T cells enriched from blood (not recorded which). These receptors all come from a woman aged 50 to 60 who had recovered from COVID-19.

The chain carries TRBV3-1 (or the pseudogene TRBV3-2) and TRBJ1-2; D unresolved. Germline values: CDR1 LGHDT, CDR2 YNNKEL (reference sequence). The V gene lost 0 bases and the J gene lost 4 bases, with 6 bases spanning the gap. The CDR3 consists of 13 residues. CDR3 protein: CASSQDASYGYTF. Here the CDR3 DNA reads TGTGCCAGCAGCCAAGATGCGAGCTATGGCTACACCTTC.

The J gene is TRBJ1-6, the V gene TRBV27, with D maybe TRBD1 (6 bases). There are 16 residues in the CDR3. CDR1 and CDR2 from the germline V gene are MNHEY and SMNVEV (reference sequence). Between the trimmed V and J ends, which lost 3 bases and 7 bases, there was a span of 16 bases. The CDR3 nucleotides read TGTGCCAGCAGTTTGACAACTCAAGGGGGAAATTCACCCCTCCACTTT. Encoded protein: CASSLTTQGGNSPLHF.

The sample holds one count of this clone. This chain links TRBV12-3 or TRBV12-4 with TRBJ2-2; possibly TRBD2 for D (7 bases). The CDR3 length is 12 residues. V lost 6 bases to trimming and J lost 7 bases, with 9 bases between them. CDR3 nucleotides: TGTGCCAGCAGAGGGGGGGTCGGGGAGCTGTTTTTT. It yields the protein CASRGGVGELFF.

CDR3 bases: TGTGCCAGCAGCCAAGACCCCGGGGGGAACACTGAAGCTTTCTTT. It specifies CASSQDPGGNTEAFF. This rearrangement joins TRBV3-1 (or the pseudogene TRBV3-2) to TRBJ1-1; TRBD1 might be the D (5 bases). Trimming took 0 bases from V and 1 from J, leaving 9 bases between them. The CDR3 sequence is 15 residues long. The germline V gene has CDR1 LGHDT and CDR2 YNNKEL (reference sequence).

This clone was picked up a small number of times. This rearrangement joins TRBV5-4 to TRBJ1-6; TRBD1 might be the D (6 bases). Germline CDR1 and CDR2: SGHNT and YYREEE (reference sequence). This CDR3 comprises 15 residues. V dropped 0 bases and J dropped 9 bases, with 13 bases sitting between them. The CDR3 is CASSLEGGIGSPLHF. In nucleotides, the CDR3 is TGTGCCAGCAGCTTGGAAGGGGGTATCGGTTCACCCCTCCACTTT.

The V and J genes are TRBV5-1 and TRBJ1-2; 9 bases map to TRBD1. The CDR3 covers 16 residues. Germline CDR1 reads SGHRS; CDR2 reads YFSETQ. V was clipped by 0 bases and J by 3 bases; unmatched bases: 6. The CDR3 sequence: CASSLEGQGWDYGYTF. For the CDR3, the DNA is TGCGCCAGCAGCTTGGAGGGACAGGGTTGGGACTATGGCTACACCTTC. Full variable domain (rest looked up from reference TRBV5-1 and TRBJ1-2): KAGVTQTPRYLIKTRGQQVTLSCSPISGHRSVSWYQQTPGQGLQFLFEYFSETQRNKGNFPGRFSGRQFSNSRSEMNVSTLELGDSALYLCASSLEGQGWDYGYTFGSGTRLTVV.

The chain joins TRBV15 to TRBJ1-4, with D unclear. V was shortened by 0 bases and J by 7 bases, with 12 bases between the two germline ends. Germline-derived CDR1 and CDR2 are LNHNV and YYDKDF (reference sequence). The CDR3 runs to 15 residues. DNA for the CDR3: TGTGCCACCAGCAGAGAAGGCAGGTTCGGTGAAAAACTGTTTTTT. Protein sequence: CATSREGRFGEKLFF.

The V call is TRBV27, the J call TRBJ1-1, with unresolved D. The V end lost 0 bases, the J end lost 0 bases, and 8 bases lay between the germline ends. The CDR3 has 15 residues. Per germline, CDR1 MNHEY and CDR2 SMNVEV (reference sequence). CDR3: CASSLSGMVNTEAFF. The CDR3 region has the DNA TGTGCCAGCAGTTTATCCGGGATGGTGAACACTGAAGCTTTCTTT.

On this clone: Other DNA sequences in the sample encode the same CDR3. The chain recombines TRBV6-5 with TRBJ1-2, with D perhaps matching TRBD1 (6 bases). There are 13 residues in the CDR3. Deletions cut 5 bases from V and 1 base from J, with 8 bases between. In germline, CDR1 is MNHEY, CDR2 SVGAGI. The CDR3 is CASSPDSNYGYTF. CDR3 DNA: TGTGCCAGCAGTCCGGACAGTAACTATGGCTACACCTTC.

This chain uses TRBV5-5 with TRBJ2-5; 9 bases agree with TRBD1. The ends lost 5 bases at V and 5 bases at J; junction bases unmatched: 7. Per the germline V gene, CDR1 is SGHKS and CDR2 is YYEKEE (reference sequence). The CDR3 runs 14 residues. The CDR3: CASSKQGAWETQYF. In DNA form, the CDR3 reads TGTGCCAGCAGTAAACAGGGGGCATGGGAGACCCAGTACTTC.

This clone has only a few counts. The chain couples TRBV5-1 to TRBJ2-3; tentatively, D is TRBD1 (6 bases). Deletions cut 0 bases from V and 8 bases from J, with 13 bases between. Per germline, CDR1 SGHRS and CDR2 YFSETQ. This CDR3 has 14 residues. The CDR3 here is CASSLDRVASTQYF. In nucleotides, the CDR3 is TGCGCCAGCAGCTTGGACAGGGTGGCCTCTACGCAGTATTTT.